This T cell receptor beta chain came from a study of shared clonotypes between healthy human individuals. Sequencing was performed with immunoSEQ multiplex PCR; in TCRdb, only in-frame clones are kept and a portion is missing. This sample yields roughly 2,300,000 clones, of which around 92% are seen a single time; 0.3% to 0.4% belongs to the top ten. Germline V gives CDR1 MNHEY, CDR2 SMNVEV (reference sequence). The CDR3 is 15 amino acids. Between the trimmed V and J ends, which lost 5 bases and 4 bases, there was a span of 15 bases. The chain employs TRBV27 and TRBJ1-3; possibly TRBD1 for D (6 bases). Sequencing was carried out using naive CD4+ T cells from PBMCs. Subset here: CD45RA+ positively selected. The sequence came from a man aged 18 to 30 in good health. Some clones in this sample may be carry-over from other donors' samples. This CDR3 is CASSPRGATGNTIYF. CDR3 nucleotide sequence: TGTGCCAGCAGTCCGAGGGGGGCTACGGGAAACACCATATATTTT.